This passage covers 23 T cell receptor beta chains from one sample sequenced in a study of cytomegalovirus exposure and HLA in healthy donors. Sequencing used immunoSEQ multiplex PCR; TCRdb keeps in-frame clones, though not all of them. The profile shows over 110,000 clones, around 87% of them singletons. The sequenced sample was PBMCs. These receptors all stem from a man aged 18 to 29 in good health and CMV-seropositive.

The chain joins TRBV5-5 to TRBJ1-2; perhaps TRBD1 as D (6 bases). Germline CDR1 and CDR2: SGHKS and YYEKEE (reference sequence). The ends were cut back, 0 bases at V and 0 bases at J, with 9 bases in the middle. The CDR3 is made up of 15 amino acids. The CDR3, as DNA: TGTGCCAGCAGCTTGGAGACAGGTCCTAACTATGGCTACACCTTC. Protein sequence: CASSLETGPNYGYTF.

The chain recombines TRBV29-1 with TRBJ2-1, with 7 positions matching TRBD1. Germline assignment: CDR1 SQVTM and CDR2 ANQGSEA. J was trimmed by 12 bases and V by 3 bases; bases with no gene match: 14. The CDR3 extends over 14 amino acids. The CDR3 DNA reads TGCAGCGTTGAGTATCTATATTTGGCAGGGGGGCAGTTCTTC. The encoded protein is CSVEYLYLAGGQFF.

Here the CDR3 DNA reads TGCGCCAGCAGCCTAGATCCAGATACGCAGTATTTT. Translation gives CASSLDPDTQYF. The chain has TRBV5-1 and TRBJ2-3; D is uncertain. The CDR3 length is 12 residues. Germline V gene data show CDR1 as SGHRS and CDR2 as YFSETQ. V was trimmed by 4 bases and J by 4 bases, leaving 7 bases between them.

CDR3 sequence: CASSVWTSGVKGEQYF. The CDR3 DNA is TGTGCCAGCAGCGTGTGGACTAGCGGCGTGAAGGGGGAGCAGTACTTC. The chain employs TRBV5-6 and TRBJ2-7; 10 bases agree with TRBD2. Looked up from germline, CDR1 is SGHDT and CDR2 is YYEEEE. This CDR3 has 16 amino acids. Germline trimming cut 4 bases from V and 7 bases from J; bases unmatched to any gene: 14.

The chain recombines TRBV19 with TRBJ2-7, with 9 bases identical to TRBD1. Germline values: CDR1 LNHDA, CDR2 SQIVND (reference sequence). This CDR3 has 15 residues. V dropped 0 bases and J dropped 4; count of bases not matched to a gene: 4. Written as DNA, the CDR3 is TGTGCCAGTAGTATAGAGAGGGACAGGGCTTACGAGCAGTACTTC. It is translated as CASSIERDRAYEQYF.

This clone was observed a few times. The chain links TRBV5-6 to TRBJ2-2, with TRBD2 identical over 12 bases. V dropped 4 bases and J dropped 1; count of bases not matched to a gene: 11. The CDR3 consists of 19 residues. Germline CDR1 SGHDT, CDR2 YYEEEE. The CDR3 nucleotides are TGTGCCAGCAGCCGGCTGGGGCTAGCGGGAGGGCAGAACACCGGGGAGCTGTTTTTT. Amino acid sequence: CASSRLGLAGGQNTGELFF.

This chain links TRBV28 with TRBJ1-2, with TRBD1 matching over 8 bases. The V and J ends lost 6 bases and 0 bases, in that order; junction bases with no gene match: 9. The CDR3 has 16 residues. Germline CDR1 reads MDHEN; CDR2 reads SYDVKM. The CDR3 region is CASSRTGWRANYGYTF. The CDR3 bases are TGTGCCAGCAGCAGGACAGGGTGGAGAGCTAACTATGGCTACACCTTC.

V is TRBV18 and J is TRBJ1-5, with 8 bases identical to TRBD1. The germline CDR1 and CDR2 sequences are KGHSH and LQKENI. This CDR3 spans 16 amino acids. With 3 bases clipped from V and 7 bases from J, the junction kept 11 bases outside the gene matches. The CDR3 sequence: CASSPSTGVEEQPQHF. CDR3 bases: TGTGCCAGCTCACCGTCGACAGGGGTGGAGGAGCAGCCCCAGCATTTT.

This clone was counted a single time. The rearrangement uses TRBV5-8 and TRBJ2-1; a weak D match, TRBD2 (5 bases). The CDR3 has 14 amino acids. CDR1 is SGHTS and CDR2 is YDEGEE in the germline V gene. The V gene lost 4 bases and the J gene lost 13 bases, with 21 bases spanning the gap. The CDR3 nucleotides read TGTGCCAGCAGCCACCTCATTTCGGGGAAGACTCAGTTCTTC. This encodes CASSHLISGKTQFF.

The genes are TRBV18 and TRBJ1-3, with D perhaps matching TRBD1 (5 bases). The CDR3 contains 15 residues. The germline V gene has CDR1 KGHSH and CDR2 LQKENI. Between the trimmed V and J ends, which lost 4 bases and 2 bases, there was a span of 12 bases. CDR3 coding DNA: TGTGCCAGCTCACGGGCAGGGATCACTGGAAACACCATATATTTT. Amino acids: CASSRAGITGNTIYF.

This chain uses TRBV27 with TRBJ2-3; 8 positions match TRBD2. Per germline, CDR1 MNHEY and CDR2 SMNVEV (reference sequence). V lost 2 bases, J lost 4 bases, and 8 bases stayed unmatched. This CDR3 is 16 amino acids long. The CDR3 DNA sequence: TGTGCCAGCAGTTTACTCCTCGCGGGGGGCGCAGATACGCAGTATTTT. Its protein is CASSLLLAGGADTQYF.

CDR3 bases: TGTGCCAGCAGCTCAAGGGGACAGGGACAAGAGACCCAGTACTTC. Protein: CASSSRGQGQETQYF. The gene calls are TRBV7-6 and TRBJ2-5, with 9 bases matching TRBD1. CDR1 and CDR2 from the germline V gene are SGHVS and FNYEAQ. The CDR3 is made up of 15 amino acids. V gave up 4 bases and J gave up 2 bases; unmatched junction bases: 5.

The V gene is TRBV19, the J gene TRBJ2-1; D not certain. CDR3 length: 15 amino acids. The V gene lost 3 bases and the J gene lost 6 bases, with 15 bases spanning the gap. Per germline, CDR1 LNHDA and CDR2 SQIVND (reference sequence). CDR3: CASSIYVTPGNEQFF. The CDR3, as DNA: TGTGCCAGTAGTATTTATGTTACTCCGGGCAATGAGCAGTTCTTC.

The gene calls are TRBV29-1 and TRBJ2-1, with 10 bases aligning to TRBD1. The CDR3 has 16 residues. Trimming removed 0 bases from V and 4 bases from J; junction bases left unmatched: 6. The germline CDR1 and CDR2 sequences are SQVTM and ANQGSEA. In DNA form, the CDR3 reads TGCAGCGTTGAAGATCGACAGGGGGCCCGTTACAATGAGCAGTTCTTC. Translated: CSVEDRQGARYNEQFF.

The chain recombines TRBV4-1 with TRBJ1-2, with D perhaps TRBD1 (5 bases). The CDR3 has 14 residues. Germline V lookup: CDR1 MGHRA, CDR2 YSYEKL. The germline V and J ends were trimmed by 1 base and 4 bases, with 10 bases remaining between them. The CDR3 DNA follows: TGCGCCAGCAGCCAAGGACAGATCCTCTATGGCTACACCTTC. It yields the protein CASSQGQILYGYTF.

The V gene is TRBV10-3, the J gene TRBJ2-7; 16 bases fit TRBD2. The CDR3 spans 16 residues. After removal of 10 bases from V and 6 bases from J, the junction contained 12 bases not matched to a gene. Germline V CDR1 and CDR2: ENHRY, SYGVKD. The CDR3 sequence is CATEGLAGGQASEQYF. CDR3 in DNA: TGTGCCACCGAGGGACTAGCGGGAGGGCAAGCCAGCGAGCAGTACTTC.

The chain recombines TRBV5-1 with TRBJ1-1; 12 nucleotides align to TRBD1. The CDR3 totals 15 residues. Looked up from germline, CDR1 is SGHRS and CDR2 is YFSETQ. Trimming removed 3 bases from V and 5 bases from J; junction bases left unmatched: 5. Here the CDR3 DNA reads TGCGCCAGCAGCTCCAGGGACAGGGGGCCTACTGAAGCTTTCTTT. It yields the protein CASSSRDRGPTEAFF.

The gene calls are TRBV29-1 and TRBJ2-1, with 7 nucleotides matching TRBD1. From germline, CDR1 is SQVTM and CDR2 ANQGSEA. The CDR3 totals 14 residues. V gave up 3 bases and J gave up 8 bases; unmatched junction bases: 10. CDR3 DNA sequence: TGCAGCGTTGATGGGGACAGTAGGTCCTATGAGCAGTTCTTC. Encoded protein: CSVDGDSRSYEQFF.

This clone occurred a few times. The chain combines TRBV19 with TRBJ2-3; D ambiguous. CDR3 length equals 12 residues. Germline CDR1 is LNHDA and CDR2 is SQIVND (reference sequence). Trimming removed 5 bases at V and 6 bases at J, with 9 bases between. CDR3 in DNA: TGTGCCAGTAGTTTTTCCAGGGATACGCAGTATTTT. Residues: CASSFSRDTQYF.

The V and J genes are TRBV5-1 and TRBJ1-1; D unclear. V was trimmed by 4 bases and J by 3 bases, leaving 13 bases between them. Germline CDR1 SGHRS, CDR2 YFSETQ. The CDR3 has 14 residues. CDR3 DNA: TGCGCCAGCAGCCGGCCGGGTCCGGACACTGAAGCTTTCTTT. Protein: CASSRPGPDTEAFF.

The rearrangement joins TRBV7-2 to TRBJ1-2, with TRBD1 as a possible D gene (5 bases). V was pared by 3 bases and J by 4 bases, with 18 bases between. The germline CDR1 and CDR2 sequences are SGHTA and FQGNSA. This CDR3 contains 16 residues. DNA for the CDR3: TGTGCCAGCAGCTTGGGATTGGGGGGTCACGGCTATGGCTACACCTTC. It translates to CASSLGLGGHGYGYTF.

The chain recombines TRBV5-1 with TRBJ2-7; perhaps TRBD2 as D (6 bases). Germline CDR1 is SGHRS and CDR2 is YFSETQ. CDR3 length equals 15 residues. V lost 5 bases, J lost 0 bases, and 15 bases lay in between. CDR3 sequence reads: CASRGRSGFSYEQYF. DNA for the CDR3: TGCGCCAGCAGGGGGAGAAGCGGGTTCTCCTACGAGCAGTACTTC.

This clone was found once. The V and J genes are TRBV12-2 and TRBJ1-2; the table's TRBD1 call for D was not verified on the DNA. TRBV12-2 is labeled a pseudogene. The CDR3 is 15 amino acids. This CDR3 reads CASRFNPQPLYGYTF. The CDR3 DNA reads TGTGCAAGTCGCTTCAATCCACAGCCACTTTATGGCTACACCTTC.